Below are 17 T cell receptor beta chains sequenced from a single sample in a study of CD8+ T cells in alopecia areata. Treatment indicated: oral pan-JAK inhibitor, 5-10 mg twice daily. Extracted RNA was reverse transcribed, and the resulting cDNA served as sequencing template. TCRdb's copy holds only in-frame clones and misses some; the assay was immunoSEQ multiplex PCR. The sample contains about 140,000 clones, 50% to 65% of which appear only once. The source material was CD8+ T cells sorted from blood, sampled at week 4, from a patient treated with tofacitinib. Every receptor here comes from a human donor with alopecia areata.

The rearrangement links TRBV29-1 to TRBJ1-5; 7 bases line up with TRBD1. V lost 3 bases and J lost 4; bases outside the gene matches: 3. CDR3 length equals 13 residues. Looked up from germline, CDR1 is SQVTM and CDR2 is ANQGSEA. CDR3 nucleotide sequence: TGCAGCGTTGAGGAGGACAGGAATCAGCCCCAGCATTTT. As protein: CSVEEDRNQPQHF.

The V call is TRBV7-8, the J call TRBJ2-7, with D unclear. The germline gives CDR1 SGHVS, CDR2 FQNEAQ. V lost 0 bases and J lost 3, with 6 bases in between. The CDR3 loop spans 13 amino acids. Here the CDR3 reads CASSLAISYEQYF. The CDR3 nucleotides are TGTGCCAGCAGCTTAGCAATCAGCTACGAGCAGTACTTC.

This clone appeared a single time. The same CDR3 can be traced to other DNA sequences in this sample. The chain joins TRBV29-1 to TRBJ1-2; 7 bases map to TRBD1. J was trimmed by 3 bases and V by 6 bases; bases with no gene match: 1. CDR3 size: 11 residues. The germline V gene encodes CDR1 SQVTM and CDR2 ANQGSEA. This chain's CDR3 is CSVGTDYGYTF. The DNA for the CDR3 is TGCAGCGTGGGGACAGACTATGGCTACACCTTC.

The chain employs TRBV27 and TRBJ2-6; no definite D call. The length of the CDR3 is 13 residues. Germline loops: CDR1 MNHEY, CDR2 SMNVEV (reference sequence). CDR3 bases: TGTGCAGTCGGTCCCTCTGGGGCCAACGTCCTGACTTTC. It specifies CAVGPSGANVLTF.

The rearrangement links TRBV15 to TRBJ2-1, with TRBD2 identical over 9 bases. Germline V gene data show CDR1 as LNHNV and CDR2 as YYDKDF (reference sequence). Trimming cost V 2 bases and J 2 bases; bases outside gene matches: 4. This CDR3 is 16 amino acids long. This CDR3 reads CATSRKRGATYNEQFF. The CDR3 DNA reads TGTGCCACCAGCAGAAAGCGGGGGGCTACCTACAATGAGCAGTTCTTC.

The CDR3 region is CASSLEAGIYGYTF. The CDR3 coding sequence is TGTGCCAGCAGCTTAGAAGCAGGGATCTATGGCTACACCTTC. The genes are TRBV7-2 and TRBJ1-2; D may be TRBD1 (5 bases). The germline V gene has CDR1 SGHTA and CDR2 FQGNSA. This CDR3 region has 14 residues. V dropped 1 base and J dropped 4 bases, with 10 bases sitting between them.

The chain uses TRBV7-9 and TRBJ2-2, with unresolved D. The V end was cut by 1 base, the J end by 6 bases, with 6 bases between. The germline V gene encodes CDR1 SEHNR and CDR2 FQNEAQ (reference sequence). The CDR3 runs to 13 residues. The CDR3 spells CASSLDGAGELFF. The CDR3 coding sequence is TGTGCCAGCAGCTTAGACGGCGCCGGGGAGCTGTTTTTT.

The rearrangement uses TRBV5-6 and TRBJ1-5; D remains ambiguous. Germline lookup yields CDR1 SGHDT and CDR2 YYEEEE. V was shortened by 0 bases and J by 3 bases, with 7 bases between the two germline ends. CDR3 length equals 14 residues. CDR3 coding DNA: TGTGCCAGCAGCTTGGCCGGGGACAATCAGCCCCAGCATTTT. Protein product: CASSLAGDNQPQHF. Full variable domain (remainder filled in from reference TRBV5-6 and TRBJ1-5): DAGVTQSPTHLIKTRGQQVTLRCSPKSGHDTVSWYQQALGQGPQFIFQYYEEEERQRGNFPDRFSGHQFPNYSSELNVNALLLGDSALYLCASSLAGDNQPQHFGDGTRLSIL.

Here the CDR3 DNA reads TGTGCCTGGAGTGAGGGGGATGAAAAACTGTTTTTT. It is translated as CAWSEGDEKLFF. The chain recombines TRBV30 with TRBJ1-4; D is perhaps TRBD1 (6 bases). Germline V gene sequence: CDR1 GTSNPN, CDR2 SVGIG (reference sequence). V lost 1 base and J lost 6, with 6 bases in between. The CDR3 is 12 residues long.

Turning to this clone: Different DNA sequences within this sample yield the same CDR3. The rearrangement uses TRBV27 and TRBJ1-2; D perhaps matches TRBD1 (5 bases). CDR1 MNHEY and CDR2 SMNVEV come from the germline V gene (reference sequence). V lost 2 bases to trimming and J lost 0 bases, with 7 bases between them. The CDR3 is 14 amino acids. In nucleotides, the CDR3 is TGTGCCAGCAGTTTACAGGGCGCTAACTATGGCTACACCTTC. Amino acid sequence: CASSLQGANYGYTF.

About this clone itself: This likely traces to a read error, being one base from a far larger clone. The same CDR3 arises from other DNA sequences in this sample as well. The chain links TRBV11-2 to TRBJ1-6; D gene uncertain. The CDR3 totals 16 residues. Trimming shortened V by 5 bases and J by 7 bases, and 18 bases separated the two germline ends. Germline V gene lookup returns CDR1 SGHAT and CDR2 FQNNGV. CDR3 sequence reads: CASSHRRTAGNSPLHF. Written as DNA, the CDR3 is TGTGCCAGCAGCCACCGGCGCACAGCAGGAAATTCACCCCTCCACTTT.

The rearrangement uses TRBV9 and TRBJ2-2; D is ambiguous. CDR3 length: 15 amino acids. V gave up 3 bases and J gave up 0 bases, with 9 bases separating them. Germline CDR1 and CDR2: SGDLS and YYNGEE. In DNA form, the CDR3 reads TGTGCCAGCAGCGCGACACCAGCGAACACCGGGGAGCTGTTTTTT. Translation gives CASSATPANTGELFF.

Only a few counts were recorded for this clone. The chain links TRBV7-2 to TRBJ1-6, with no clear D. Looked up from germline, CDR1 is SGHTA and CDR2 is FQGNSA. V lost 3 bases, J lost 2 bases, and 11 bases lay in between. This CDR3 is built from 16 residues. The CDR3 region is CASSFPGSPYNSPLHF. In DNA, the CDR3 is TGTGCCAGCAGCTTTCCCGGGTCGCCCTATAATTCACCCCTCCACTTT.

The chain uses TRBV7-9 and TRBJ2-7; maybe TRBD1 (6 bases). The CDR3 runs 15 residues. The germline V gene has CDR1 SEHNR and CDR2 FQNEAQ (reference sequence). The V end lost 4 bases, the J end lost 0 bases, and 13 bases lay between the germline ends. The CDR3 DNA reads as TGTGCCAGCAGCTCCATGGACAGAATCTCCTACGAGCAGTACTTC. Translation gives CASSSMDRISYEQYF.

DNA of the CDR3: TGTGCCAGCAGCTATCCGGGCACAGATACGCAGTATTTT. As protein: CASSYPGTDTQYF. The V and J genes are TRBV7-9 and TRBJ2-3; no reliable D call. CDR1 SEHNR and CDR2 FQNEAQ come from the germline V gene (reference sequence). There are 13 residues in the CDR3. Trimming removed 4 bases from V and 1 base from J, with 6 bases in between.

The chain links TRBV5-6 to TRBJ2-7, with 11 bases that match TRBD2. CDR1 is SGHDT and CDR2 is YYEEEE in the germline V gene. The CDR3 spans 15 residues. Trimming at V came to 4 bases and at J to 2 bases, leaving 5 bases not matched to a gene. This chain's CDR3 is CASSVLAGETYEQYF. CDR3 DNA sequence: TGTGCCAGCAGCGTACTAGCGGGGGAGACCTACGAGCAGTACTTC.

The gene calls are TRBV7-9 and TRBJ2-1; either TRBD1 or TRBD2 may supply D (6 bases each). The germline V and J ends were trimmed by 5 bases and 3 bases, with 17 bases remaining between them. CDR1 is SEHNR, CDR2 FQNEAQ, per germline (reference sequence). The CDR3 sequence is 16 residues long. The CDR3: CASSPRGEPVYNEQFF. DNA for the CDR3: TGTGCCAGCAGCCCTAGGGGGGAACCTGTCTACAATGAGCAGTTCTTC. The variable domain in full, completed from reference TRBV7-9 and TRBJ2-1, reads DTGVSQNPRHKITKRGQNVTFRCDPISEHNRLYWYRQTLGQGPEFLTYFQNEAQLEKSRLLSDRFSAERPKGSFSTLEIQRTEQGDSAMYLCASSPRGEPVYNEQFFGPGTRLTVL.